This TCR beta chain was profiled in a study of T cells in Graves' hyperthyroidism and ophthalmopathy. From RNA transcripts, TCR beta CDR3 regions were amplified. A set of HTBI primers served as the primers for a first-round RT-PCR of the TCR CDR3. From the multiplex PCR reads, TCRdb called clonotypes with MiXCR, one entry per CDR3 protein. The repertoire includes 650,000 to 800,000 distinct CDR3 sequences, just under 45% of them detected once, and approximately 7.2% sits in the top ten. As concerns this clonotype: Its antigen is unknown.

The length of the CDR3 is 13 residues. Trimming took 3 bases from V and 2 from J, leaving 9 bases between them. Germline values: CDR1 SGHRS, CDR2 YFSETQ. Notes on the study in general: Stable hyperthyroidism and ophthalmopathy were separated using 13 V-J signatures. Among thyroid clonotypes expanded above 0.001, most also appeared in blood.

This clonotype originated in an adult man with Graves' disease, either hyperthyroidism or ophthalmopathy (not recorded which). The chain recombines TRBV5-1 with TRBJ2-7; possibly TRBD2 for D (6 bases). Sequencing was carried out using peripheral blood or thyroid tissue (not recorded which). The CDR3 nucleotides are TGCGCCAGCAGCTGGGGACTGGCCTACGAGCAGTACTTC. Translated: CASSWGLAYEQYF.